A selection of T cell receptor beta chains follows, all from one sample in a study of post-analysis software for immune sequencing data. TCRdb ran MiXCR on the PCR reads and lists one entry per CDR3 protein. The table shows about 560,000 distinct CDR3 sequences, with around 47% occurring only once. The sample consisted of blood. These TCRs come from a girl aged 5 to 17 with multiple sclerosis. CDR3s include the opening cysteine and the closing phenylalanine or tryptophan. The order of the fields is J gene, D gene, V gene, clone size, CDR3 protein, CDR3 DNA. The D gene is left open where the match is weak. Size values are once, few and many counts, or a class for expanded clones, and some rows have none.

j_gene: TRBJ1-5
d_gene: .
v_gene: TRBV4-1
abundance: once
CDR3aa: CASSSGWPTRRSNQPQHF
CDR3nt: TGCGCCAGCAGCTCGGGCTGGCCTACCCGAAGGAGCAATCAGCCCCAGCATTTT

j_gene: TRBJ1-2
d_gene: TRBD1
v_gene: TRBV29-1
abundance: .
CDR3aa: CSVAGTGGNYGYTF
CDR3nt: TGCAGCGTTGCCGGGACAGGGGGCAACTATGGCTACACCTTC

j_gene: TRBJ1-5
d_gene: .
v_gene: TRBV29-1
abundance: .
CDR3aa: CSVLQGPNQPQHF
CDR3nt: TGCAGCGTTTTACAGGGCCCCAATCAGCCCCAGCATTTT

j_gene: TRBJ1-2
d_gene: .
v_gene: TRBV4-1
abundance: .
CDR3aa: CASSQLRTEGYGYTF
CDR3nt: TGCGCCAGCAGCCAGCTCAGGACAGAAGGCTATGGCTACACCTTC

j_gene: TRBJ2-1
d_gene: .
v_gene: TRBV9
abundance: few
CDR3aa: CASSVGQMNEQFF
CDR3nt: TGTGCCAGCAGCGTAGGTCAGATGAATGAGCAGTTCTTC

j_gene: TRBJ2-3
d_gene: .
v_gene: TRBV24-1
abundance: many
CDR3aa: CATSDRGGTDTQYF
CDR3nt: TGTGCCACCAGTGACCGAGGCGGCACAGATACGCAGTATTTT

j_gene: TRBJ1-2
d_gene: TRBD1
v_gene: TRBV27
abundance: few
CDR3aa: CASSITWTGGLYGYTF
CDR3nt: TGTGCCAGCTCTATCACTTGGACAGGGGGGTTGTATGGCTACACCTTC

j_gene: TRBJ2-1
d_gene: .
v_gene: TRBV9
abundance: .
CDR3aa: CASSDGRNPNEQFF
CDR3nt: TGTGCCAGCAGCGATGGACGGAACCCCAATGAGCAGTTCTTC

j_gene: TRBJ2-1
d_gene: TRBD2
v_gene: TRBV29-1
abundance: once
CDR3aa: CSGKLAGGPVNEQFF
CDR3nt: TGCAGCGGCAAACTAGCGGGAGGGCCGGTCAATGAGCAGTTCTTC

j_gene: TRBJ1-1
d_gene: .
v_gene: TRBV6-5
abundance: .
CDR3aa: CASSYSRRNTEAFF
CDR3nt: TGTGCCAGCAGTTACTCTCGGCGGAACACTGAAGCTTTCTTT

j_gene: TRBJ2-3
d_gene: .
v_gene: TRBV4-1
abundance: few
CDR3aa: CASSQGGSGPTTDTQYF
CDR3nt: TGCGCCAGCAGCCAAGGAGGTTCAGGGCCAACCACAGATACGCAGTATTTT

j_gene: TRBJ2-1
d_gene: .
v_gene: TRBV5-1
abundance: .
CDR3aa: CASSLGQGLIMNEQFF
CDR3nt: TGCGCCAGCAGCTTGGGGCAGGGGCTAATCATGAATGAGCAGTTCTTC

j_gene: TRBJ1-5
d_gene: .
v_gene: TRBV6-5
abundance: .
CDR3aa: CASRPGLHQPQHF
CDR3nt: TGTGCCAGCAGGCCCGGGCTCCATCAGCCCCAGCATTTT

j_gene: TRBJ2-7
d_gene: .
v_gene: TRBV5-1
abundance: .
CDR3aa: CASSLKVAAGSYEQYF
CDR3nt: TGCGCCAGCAGCTTGAAAGTCGCGGCGGGCTCCTACGAGCAGTACTTC

j_gene: TRBJ2-7
d_gene: .
v_gene: TRBV7-6
abundance: .
CDR3aa: CASSLGGDISSYEQYF
CDR3nt: TGTGCCAGCAGCTTAGGCGGGGATATTAGCTCCTACGAGCAGTACTTC

j_gene: TRBJ1-5
d_gene: .
v_gene: TRBV7-9
abundance: .
CDR3aa: CASNLEAGNQPQHF
CDR3nt: TGTGCCAGCAACTTAGAAGCGGGCAATCAGCCCCAGCATTTT

j_gene: TRBJ1-5
d_gene: TRBD1
v_gene: TRBV4-1
abundance: .
CDR3aa: CASSHPGQGHQPQHF
CDR3nt: TGCGCCAGCAGCCACCCGGGACAGGGACATCAGCCCCAGCATTTT

j_gene: TRBJ2-7
d_gene: .
v_gene: TRBV7-9
abundance: .
CDR3aa: CASSLMRDHEQYF
CDR3nt: TGTGCCAGCAGCTTAATGCGCGACCACGAGCAGTACTTC

j_gene: TRBJ1-5
d_gene: .
v_gene: TRBV3-1
abundance: .
CDR3aa: CASSQAGGRGQPQHF
CDR3nt: TGTGCCAGCAGCCAAGCGGGTGGGAGAGGGCAGCCCCAGCATTTT

j_gene: TRBJ2-1
d_gene: TRBD2
v_gene: TRBV24-1
abundance: .
CDR3aa: CATSESGTSGSNEQFF
CDR3nt: TGTGCCACCAGTGAGTCCGGGACTAGCGGGAGCAATGAGCAGTTCTTC

j_gene: TRBJ2-1
d_gene: .
v_gene: TRBV4-2
abundance: many
CDR3aa: CASSPGAEGNEQFF
CDR3nt: TGTGCCAGCAGCCCAGGGGCGGAAGGCAATGAGCAGTTCTTC

j_gene: TRBJ2-3
d_gene: .
v_gene: TRBV3-1
abundance: .
CDR3aa: CASSQDSSSDTQYF
CDR3nt: TGTGCCAGCAGCCAAGATAGTAGCTCGGATACGCAGTATTTT

j_gene: TRBJ2-6
d_gene: .
v_gene: TRBV5-1
abundance: few
CDR3aa: CASSFSGYGANVLTF
CDR3nt: TGCGCCAGCAGCTTTTCGGGATATGGGGCCAACGTCCTGACTTTC

j_gene: TRBJ1-1
d_gene: TRBD1
v_gene: TRBV12-3/TRBV12-4
abundance: .
CDR3aa: CASSPRGRTNTEAFF
CDR3nt: TGTGCCAGCAGCCCCAGGGGGCGAACGAACACTGAAGCTTTCTTT

j_gene: TRBJ2-1
d_gene: TRBD2
v_gene: TRBV12-3/TRBV12-4
abundance: once
CDR3aa: CASSSAGGGYNEQFF
CDR3nt: TGTGCCAGCAGTTCCGCGGGAGGCGGTTACAATGAGCAGTTCTTC